These 27 T cell receptor beta chains were all obtained from the same sample, sequenced in a study of regulatory T cells in long-lasting Graves disease. HTBI primers from iRepertoire and Arm-PCR of CDR3 regions yielded the TCR beta libraries. TCRdb re-derived calls from the multiplex PCR reads in MiXCR, one entry per CDR3 protein. The table shows about 470,000 distinct CDR3 sequences, with about a fifth occurring only once. Described time point: persistent/refractory GD, antithyroid drugs over 5 years with positive TRAb. Construction of the TCR library relied on RNA isolated from PBMCs. Here the sequenced sample was peripheral blood mononuclear cells (PBMCs), taken when the disease was refractory, from a patient treated with antithyroid drugs. The receptors were sampled from a female donor with Graves disease.

V usage is TRBV19 and J usage is TRBJ2-7; 9 positions match TRBD1. The CDR3 spans 15 residues. CDR1 is LNHDA and CDR2 is SQIVND in the germline V gene (reference sequence). J lost 6 bases, V lost 4 bases, and 10 bases had no gene match. This chain's CDR3 is CASSTSGTGLGEQYF. The CDR3 DNA reads TGTGCCAGTAGTACATCCGGGACAGGGTTGGGCGAGCAGTACTTC.

Ten or more counts support this clonotype. The chain is built from TRBV11-1 and TRBJ1-1; D is possibly TRBD1 (5 bases). Germline V gene data show CDR1 as SGHAT and CDR2 as FQDESV (reference sequence). CDR3 length: 15 residues. Trimming left V 5 bases short and J 0 bases short, with 13 bases between. CDR3 amino acids: CASSLAGRMNTEAFF. The CDR3 DNA is TGTGCCAGCAGCCTGGCGGGGCGCATGAACACTGAAGCTTTCTTT.

This clonotype was recorded many times. The DNA for the CDR3 is TGTGCCAGCAGCCACGAGGGGGGGGAGTTTAGCAATCAGCCCCAGCATTTT. Protein sequence: CASSHEGGEFSNQPQHF. The chain has TRBV12-3 or TRBV12-4 and TRBJ1-5; a weak D match, TRBD1 (6 bases). The length of the CDR3 is 17 residues. Trimming left V 6 bases short and J 0 bases short, with 18 bases between.

This clonotype was picked up a small number of times. V and J are TRBV18 and TRBJ2-3, with 8 bases that match TRBD2. The CDR3 is 14 residues long. Losses at the gene ends were 4 bases for V and 3 bases for J; bases not matched to a gene: 3. CDR1 KGHSH and CDR2 LQKENI come from the germline V gene. In DNA, the CDR3 is TGTGCCAGCTCACGCACGGGAGGGACAGATACGCAGTATTTT. Residues: CASSRTGGTDTQYF.

This clonotype has only a few counts. The CDR3 loop reads CASSYLGQSSGNTIYF. The CDR3 nucleotides are TGTGCCAGCAGTTACCTCGGACAGAGCTCTGGAAACACCATATATTTT. The chain is built from TRBV6-5 and TRBJ1-3; tentative D call: TRBD1 (6 bases). The CDR3 consists of 16 residues. The V end lost 2 bases, the J end lost 0 bases, and 11 bases lay between the germline ends. Per germline, CDR1 MNHEY and CDR2 SVGAGI.

The chain links TRBV28 to TRBJ2-1, with 7 bases fitting TRBD1. V lost 5 bases and J lost 7; bases outside the gene matches: 17. Looked up from germline, CDR1 is MDHEN and CDR2 is SYDVKM. The CDR3 totals 17 residues. The CDR3 bases are TGTGCCAGCAGTCCCTCAGCTCGGACAGGACATACAAATGAGCAGTTCTTC. Encoded protein: CASSPSARTGHTNEQFF.

This clonotype turned up a few times. The chain links TRBV20-1 to TRBJ1-5, with 10 bases matching TRBD1. From germline, CDR1 is DFQATT and CDR2 SNEGSKA (reference sequence). This CDR3 is built from 18 residues. The V segment lost 6 bases and the J segment 3 bases; nucleotides outside the gene matches: 17. CDR3 amino acids: CSARSNPGQGINNQPQHF. Written as DNA, the CDR3 is TGCAGTGCCCGCAGTAACCCGGGACAGGGGATTAACAATCAGCCCCAGCATTTT.

This clonotype came up many times. The V gene is TRBV6-1, the J gene TRBJ2-5; 7 bases are a match to TRBD1. CDR3 length: 13 residues. Looked up from germline, CDR1 is MNHNS and CDR2 is SASEGT. The junction had 7 bases not matched to a gene; V was cut back by 6 bases and J by 6 bases. The CDR3 here is CASSPTGVKTQYF. The CDR3 DNA is TGTGCCAGCAGCCCTACAGGGGTGAAGACCCAGTACTTC.

This clonotype was counted a few times. One junction end disagrees with the germline gene, perhaps due to a read error. The CDR3 bases are TGTGTCAGCAGTGTCGAGCACTACGAGCAGTACTTC. It encodes CVSSVEHYEQYF. The rearrangement links TRBV2 to TRBJ2-7; no firm D call. CDR1 and CDR2 (germline): SNHLY, FYNNEI. This CDR3 contains 12 residues. Combining the CDR3 with reference TRBV2 and TRBJ2-7 gives the whole variable domain EPEVTQTPSHQVTQMGQEVILRCVPISNHLYFYWYRQILGQKVEFLVSFYNNEISEKSEIFDDQFSVERPDGSNFTLKIRSTKLEDSAMYFCVSSVEHYEQYFGPGTRLTVT.

In this sample, this clonotype turned up many times. This rearrangement joins TRBV6-5 to TRBJ1-4; 9 bases map to TRBD1. CDR1 MNHEY and CDR2 SVGAGI come from the germline V gene. Trimming at V came to 4 bases and at J to 1 base, leaving 10 bases not matched to a gene. This CDR3 contains 18 residues. The CDR3 DNA reads TGTGCCAGCAGTTTCTCCGGGACAGGGAGTGAAACTAATGAAAAACTGTTTTTT. It encodes CASSFSGTGSETNEKLFF.

This clonotype was seen at least ten times. The chain links TRBV28 to TRBJ1-1, with D perhaps matching TRBD1 (6 bases). The CDR3 sequence is 15 residues long. Per the germline V gene, CDR1 is MDHEN and CDR2 is SYDVKM. Between the trimmed V and J ends, which lost 6 bases and 1 base, there was a span of 15 bases. The CDR3 sequence: CASRPPGQTNTEAFF. In DNA form, the CDR3 reads TGTGCCAGCAGGCCTCCGGGACAAACGAACACTGAAGCTTTCTTT.

This chain links TRBV12-3 or TRBV12-4 with TRBJ1-3; 7 positions agree with TRBD1. The CDR3 contains 16 residues. J lost 1 base, V lost 5 bases, and 8 bases had no gene match. CDR3 residues: CASSRQGSVSGNTIYF. The CDR3 nucleotides read TGTGCCAGCAGTAGACAGGGTTCAGTGTCTGGAAACACCATATATTTT.

The table lists this clonotype with many counts. The rearrangement links TRBV20-1 to TRBJ1-2; TRBD1 aligns across 10 bases. This CDR3 spans 15 amino acids. V trimming: 2 bases; J trimming: 5 bases; junction bases outside the gene matches: 8. CDR1 and CDR2 (germline): DFQATT, SNEGSKA (reference sequence). CDR3 protein: CSARQPGQGTYGYTF. Written as DNA, the CDR3 is TGCAGTGCTAGACAACCGGGACAGGGGACGTATGGCTACACCTTC.

This clonotype was picked up many times. An end of the junction does not agree with germline; a read error may underlie this. The CDR3 loop is CASSLSLGQLNF. The CDR3 DNA reads as TGTGCCAGCAGTTTATCTTTAGGACAGTTGAACTTC. This chain uses TRBV28 with TRBJ2-7, with D possibly TRBD1 on 6 matching bases. Looked up from germline, CDR1 is MDHEN and CDR2 is SYDVKM. This CDR3 spans 12 amino acids.

This clonotype has a handful of counts. This CDR3 is CASSRMGSGTVYTGELFF. The CDR3 nucleotides read TGCGCCAGCAGCCGGATGGGCAGCGGGACGGTATATACCGGGGAGCTGTTTTTT. The chain employs TRBV5-1 and TRBJ2-2, with TRBD2 identical over 7 bases. In germline, CDR1 is SGHRS, CDR2 YFSETQ. The V segment lost 4 bases and the J segment 5 bases; nucleotides outside the gene matches: 17. The length of the CDR3 is 18 residues.

This clonotype was counted ten times or more. This rearrangement joins TRBV28 to TRBJ1-1; no clear D gene. This CDR3 spans 14 amino acids. Germline V gives CDR1 MDHEN, CDR2 SYDVKM. The V and J ends lost 3 bases and 5 bases respectively, with 13 bases between them. DNA for the CDR3: TGTGCCAGCAGTTTCGCGGGCGGATGGACTGAAGCTTTCTTT. Translation gives CASSFAGGWTEAFF.

This clonotype showed up just a few times. The chain links TRBV11-2 to TRBJ1-1; D unclear. Germline CDR1 reads SGHAT; CDR2 reads FQNNGV. The CDR3 loop spans 15 amino acids. Trimming took 5 bases from V and 1 from J, leaving 14 bases between them. CDR3 sequence reads: CASSPRGSRNTEAFF. In DNA, the CDR3 is TGTGCCAGCAGCCCCCGAGGCAGCCGGAACACTGAAGCTTTCTTT.

This clonotype turned up a few times. This chain connects TRBV20-1 to TRBJ2-7; TRBD2 is a possible D gene (6 bases). The CDR3 spans 14 residues. With 7 bases removed from V and 2 bases from J, the gap between germline ends came to 18 bases. Germline CDR1 reads DFQATT; CDR2 reads SNEGSKA (reference sequence). The CDR3 reads CSVAGQRPPYEQYF. CDR3 coding DNA: TGCAGTGTTGCGGGGCAAAGACCACCCTACGAGCAGTACTTC.

This chain links TRBV5-1 with TRBJ2-2; 7 bases are a match to TRBD1. The CDR3 loop spans 17 amino acids. J gave up 5 bases and V 3 bases, and 13 bases lay outside the gene matches. Germline assignment: CDR1 SGHRS and CDR2 YFSETQ. DNA of the CDR3: TGCGCCAGCAGCTGGGACAGACAGGATACCCTGACCGGGGAGCTGTTTTTT. Translation gives CASSWDRQDTLTGELFF.

This clonotype has only one observation. Given a much more abundant clone one base away, this may be a read error. Because it lacks the conserved phenylalanine or tryptophan at the end, this CDR3 is likely a read error. The J gene is TRBJ2-7, the V gene TRBV20-1; no reliable D call. Germline CDR1 reads DFQATT; CDR2 reads SNEGSKA (reference sequence). The V gene lost 6 bases and the J gene lost 6 bases, with 12 bases spanning the gap. The CDR3 is 11 amino acids. As DNA, the CDR3 is TGCAGTGCCCCGCGGACGGCCGAGCAGTACCTC. It encodes CSAPRTAEQYL.

This clonotype was seen ten or more times. This chain connects TRBV29-1 to TRBJ1-4; the D gene is possibly TRBD1 (5 bases). Germline values: CDR1 SQVTM, CDR2 ANQGSEA. Trimming pared 4 bases from V and 6 bases from J, leaving 12 bases between. This CDR3 comprises 13 residues. CDR3 sequence (DNA): TGCAGCGTTGCTAGGACACCTGATGAAAAACTGTTTTTT. The encoded protein is CSVARTPDEKLFF.

The chain employs TRBV6-1 and TRBJ1-1; TRBD1 agrees at 7 bases. Germline loops: CDR1 MNHNS, CDR2 SASEGT. Germline trimming cut 8 bases from V and 0 bases from J; bases unmatched to any gene: 9. The length of the CDR3 is 15 residues. The CDR3 nucleotides read TGTGCCAGCCGACAGGGTATTTGGATGAACACTGAAGCTTTCTTT. This gives the protein CASRQGIWMNTEAFF.

The V gene is TRBV19, the J gene TRBJ2-7; tentative D call: TRBD1 (5 bases). This CDR3 spans 14 amino acids. V was pared by 3 bases and J by 7 bases, with 16 bases between. CDR1 LNHDA and CDR2 SQIVND come from the germline V gene (reference sequence). The CDR3 loop is CASSIKGMFGEQYF. The CDR3 DNA sequence: TGTGCCAGTAGTATCAAGGGGATGTTCGGGGAGCAGTACTTC.

A note on this clonotype: This may arise from a read error, as a much more abundant clone is one base away. CDR3 loop: CASRARGTGYTF. CDR3 nucleotides: TGTGCCAGCAGGGCCAGGGGAACGGGCTACACCTTC. The gene calls are TRBV28 and TRBJ1-2, with a weak D call TRBD1 (6 bases). The CDR3 consists of 12 residues. The ends were cut back, 6 bases at V and 8 bases at J, with 13 bases in the middle. Germline V CDR1 and CDR2: MDHEN, SYDVKM.

This chain links TRBV15 with TRBJ1-1, with D maybe TRBD1 (5 bases). V was pared by 0 bases and J by 3 bases, with 8 bases between. Per the germline V gene, CDR1 is LNHNV and CDR2 is YYDKDF (reference sequence). The CDR3 has 14 residues. CDR3 coding DNA: TGTGCCACCAGCAGAGACAGGGCCGACACTGAAGCTTTCTTT. Its protein product is CATSRDRADTEAFF.

This clonotype has ten or more counts. The V gene is TRBV5-1, the J gene TRBJ2-4, with 7 bases lining up with TRBD1. Germline V CDR1 and CDR2: SGHRS, YFSETQ. The CDR3 has 16 residues. After removal of 4 bases from V and 2 bases from J, the junction contained 9 bases not matched to a gene. The CDR3 DNA is TGCGCCAGCAGCAGAGGACAGGTAGTGACCAAAAACATTCAGTACTTC. Translating gives CASSRGQVVTKNIQYF.

This clonotype occurred many times. The CDR3 region is CASSARNEKLFF. As DNA, the CDR3 is TGTGCCAGCAGCGCCAGAAATGAAAAACTGTTTTTT. The J gene is TRBJ1-4, the V gene TRBV3-1; D gene unclear. V was clipped by 5 bases and J by 5 bases, with 6 bases between them. Germline-derived CDR1 and CDR2 are LGHDT and YNNKEL (reference sequence). This CDR3 is built from 12 residues.